Shown below are 19 T cell receptor beta chains from a single sample sequenced in a study of CD8 T cells in Susac syndrome. The authors reverse transcribed about 0.45 to 1 ug RNA with random hexamers. TCRdb ran MiXCR on the immunoSEQ multiplex PCR reads and lists one entry per CDR3 protein. The table has approximately 150,000 distinct CDR3 sequences, over 75% seen once. Sequenced: CD8+ T cells from PBMCs. All receptors come from a human donor with multiple sclerosis.

The genes are TRBV4-2 and TRBJ1-2; D ambiguous. Germline V gene sequence: CDR1 LGHNA, CDR2 YNFKEQ. V lost 1 base and J lost 4, with 4 bases in between. CDR3 length: 12 residues. CDR3 bases: TGTGCCAGCAGCCAAGGAGCCTATGGCTACACCTTC. It is translated as CASSQGAYGYTF.

The chain combines TRBV19 with TRBJ1-1; the match to TRBD1 covers 8 bases. This CDR3 is built from 16 residues. Germline V gene lookup returns CDR1 LNHDA and CDR2 SQIVND (reference sequence). V trimming: 4 bases; J trimming: 0 bases; junction bases outside the gene matches: 7. CDR3 protein: CASSTGQGSMNTEAFF. The CDR3 coding sequence is TGTGCCAGTAGTACCGGACAGGGTTCTATGAACACTGAAGCTTTCTTT.

The rearrangement joins TRBV7-3 to TRBJ2-3; the D gene is possibly TRBD2 (6 bases). Per the germline V gene, CDR1 is SGHTA and CDR2 is FQGTGA. The CDR3 totals 15 residues. V dropped 4 bases and J dropped 3 bases, with 14 bases sitting between them. The CDR3 nucleotides are TGTGCCAGCAGCTCCGGAGGAGGGCGGACAGATACGCAGTATTTT. As protein: CASSSGGGRTDTQYF.

This clonotype was seen only a few times. The chain recombines TRBV10-3 with TRBJ2-7; 10 bases line up with TRBD1. The ends lost 5 bases at V and 2 bases at J; junction bases unmatched: 3. Looked up from germline, CDR1 is ENHRY and CDR2 is SYGVKD. This CDR3 is 14 amino acids long. The DNA of the CDR3 is TGTGCCATCAGTCCAGGACAGGGGGCCTACGAGCAGTACTTC. It translates to CAISPGQGAYEQYF.

V is TRBV27 and J is TRBJ2-7, with D possibly being TRBD2 (5 bases). CDR3 size: 14 residues. From germline, CDR1 is MNHEY and CDR2 SMNVEV (reference sequence). Trimming cost V 2 bases and J 3 bases, with 11 bases left between them. The CDR3 reads CASSLGGRYYEQYF. The DNA of the CDR3 is TGTGCCAGCAGTTTAGGAGGCAGATACTACGAGCAGTACTTC.

The chain uses TRBV4-1 and TRBJ1-1, with D possibly being TRBD1 (5 bases). Deletions cut 1 base from V and 7 bases from J, with 13 bases between. The V gene's germline CDR1 is MGHRA and CDR2 YSYEKL. This CDR3 spans 14 amino acids. The CDR3 DNA sequence: TGCGCCAGCAGCCAAGGGACATCGACCAATGAAGCTTTCTTT. This translates into CASSQGTSTNEAFF.

CDR3 coding DNA: TGTGCCAGCAGTTTGTCAGGGGCGCCGGGTCAGCCCCAGCATTTT. It encodes CASSLSGAPGQPQHF. The J gene is TRBJ1-5, the V gene TRBV27; possibly TRBD1 for D (6 bases). This CDR3 is 15 amino acids long. Trimming stripped 3 bases from V and 6 bases from J, with 15 bases between. Looked up from germline, CDR1 is MNHEY and CDR2 is SMNVEV (reference sequence).

The rearrangement uses TRBV19 and TRBJ2-1; D unresolved. Germline assignment: CDR1 LNHDA and CDR2 SQIVND (reference sequence). This CDR3 comprises 17 residues. Trimming shortened V by 0 bases and J by 0 bases, and 12 bases separated the two germline ends. As DNA, the CDR3 is TGTGCCAGTAGTATAGATGCGTCATGGAGCTCCTACAATGAGCAGTTCTTC. Protein sequence: CASSIDASWSSYNEQFF.

The rearrangement joins TRBV28 to TRBJ2-4; 11 nucleotides agree with TRBD1. Trimming removed 5 bases from V and 1 base from J; junction bases left unmatched: 4. This CDR3 comprises 16 residues. Per germline, CDR1 MDHEN and CDR2 SYDVKM. The CDR3 nucleotides read TGTGCCAGCAGTCCCCGGGACAGGGGGGCCAAAAACATTCAGTACTTC. Translating it yields CASSPRDRGAKNIQYF.

The chain employs TRBV13 and TRBJ2-1; 8 bases map to TRBD1. With 5 bases clipped from V and 7 bases from J, the junction kept 16 bases outside the gene matches. CDR3 length: 17 amino acids. Germline V gives CDR1 PRHDT, CDR2 FYEKMQ (reference sequence). For the CDR3, the DNA is TGTGCCAGCAGCCCGGGAACCGACAGGGGCAACCCTAATGAGCAGTTCTTC. As protein: CASSPGTDRGNPNEQFF.

This clonotype was detected a few times. This chain joins TRBV5-1 and TRBJ2-1, with D possibly matching TRBD2 (6 bases). Trimming took off 1 base at V and 6 bases at J, with 11 bases between the two ends. Germline assignment: CDR1 SGHRS and CDR2 YFSETQ. The CDR3 sequence is 14 residues long. The CDR3 DNA reads as TGCGCCAGCAGCTTGTCGGGGGTTGGCAATGAGCAGTTCTTC. Amino acids: CASSLSGVGNEQFF.

This rearrangement joins TRBV28 to TRBJ2-3; 9 bases are shared with TRBD2. V dropped 8 bases and J dropped 2; count of bases not matched to a gene: 11. Germline CDR1 and CDR2: MDHEN and SYDVKM. The CDR3 is 16 residues long. The CDR3: CASLWGAGGITDTQYF. CDR3 DNA sequence: TGTGCCAGCCTCTGGGGAGCGGGGGGTATCACAGATACGCAGTATTTT.

The chain is built from TRBV19 and TRBJ2-1; D not certain. Germline loops: CDR1 LNHDA, CDR2 SQIVND (reference sequence). The CDR3 has 12 residues. Trimming stripped 1 base from V and 8 bases from J, with 6 bases between. The CDR3 loop is CASSIGVYEQFF. The CDR3 coding sequence is TGTGCCAGTAGTATAGGGGTCTATGAGCAGTTCTTC.

The chain links TRBV21-1 to TRBJ2-1; the table gives TRBD2 as D, unverified against the DNA. TRBV21-1 is deemed a pseudogene. The CDR3 spans 16 residues. The CDR3 spells CASDRGVGGTYNEQFF. The CDR3 coding sequence is TGTGCCAGCGATAGAGGGGTCGGGGGGACTTACAATGAGCAGTTCTTC.

J is TRBJ2-1 and V is TRBV10-3; 11 bases match TRBD2. The junction had 15 bases not matched to a gene; V was cut back by 4 bases and J by 1 base. CDR3 size: 20 residues. From germline, CDR1 is ENHRY and CDR2 SYGVKD. CDR3 sequence (DNA): TGTGCCATCAGTGGGCTTTGGGGTAGCGGGGGGGCCGGTTCCTACAATGAGCAGTTCTTC. It specifies CAISGLWGSGGAGSYNEQFF.

V usage is TRBV20-1 and J usage is TRBJ1-1; possible D gene TRBD1, 6 bases. V gave up 0 bases and J gave up 5 bases, with 16 bases separating them. Germline V CDR1 and CDR2: DFQATT, SNEGSKA (reference sequence). This CDR3 contains 15 residues. The CDR3 region has the DNA TGCAGTGCTAGAGATCTAGGGGGGCCAGGGACTGAAGCTTTCTTT. It encodes CSARDLGGPGTEAFF.

V usage is TRBV12-3 or TRBV12-4 and J usage is TRBJ2-7; maybe TRBD1 (5 bases). The CDR3 is 17 residues long. Trimming cost V 3 bases and J 0 bases, with 18 bases left between them. CDR3 region: CASSFGQGGFSSYEQYF. CDR3 DNA sequence: TGTGCCAGCAGTTTTGGGCAGGGTGGGTTTTCCTCCTACGAGCAGTACTTC.

V usage is TRBV27 and J usage is TRBJ2-7; D is ambiguous. Trimming took 2 bases from V and 5 from J, leaving 19 bases between them. The germline CDR1 and CDR2 sequences are MNHEY and SMNVEV (reference sequence). CDR3 size: 16 residues. The DNA of the CDR3 is TGTGCCAGCAGTTTAAGGGCGGACCCCTTATGGCACGAGCAGTACTTC. This sequence encodes CASSLRADPLWHEQYF.

V is TRBV20-1 and J is TRBJ2-1, with 8 bases matching TRBD2. Germline CDR1 DFQATT, CDR2 SNEGSKA (reference sequence). V lost 4 bases and J lost 4; bases outside the gene matches: 9. This CDR3 contains 15 residues. The CDR3 nucleotides are TGCAGTGCTACCAGCGGGAGTCAGGGGTACAATGAGCAGTTCTTC. This codes for CSATSGSQGYNEQFF.